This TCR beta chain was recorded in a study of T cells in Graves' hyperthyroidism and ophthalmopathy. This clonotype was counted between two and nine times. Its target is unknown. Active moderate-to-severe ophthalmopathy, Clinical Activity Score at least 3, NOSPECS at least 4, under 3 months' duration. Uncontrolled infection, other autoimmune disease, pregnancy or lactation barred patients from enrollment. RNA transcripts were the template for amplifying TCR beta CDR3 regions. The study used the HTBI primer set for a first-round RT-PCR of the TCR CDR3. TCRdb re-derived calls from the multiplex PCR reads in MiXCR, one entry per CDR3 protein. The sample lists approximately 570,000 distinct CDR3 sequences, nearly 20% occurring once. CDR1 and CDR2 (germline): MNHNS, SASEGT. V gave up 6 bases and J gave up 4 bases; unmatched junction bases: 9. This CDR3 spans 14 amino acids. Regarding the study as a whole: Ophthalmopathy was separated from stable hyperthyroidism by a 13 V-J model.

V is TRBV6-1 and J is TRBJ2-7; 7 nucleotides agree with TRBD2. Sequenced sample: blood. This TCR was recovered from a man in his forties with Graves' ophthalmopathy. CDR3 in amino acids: CASSAFGGRYEQYF. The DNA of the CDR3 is TGTGCCAGCAGCGCCTTTGGCGGGAGATACGAGCAGTACTTC.